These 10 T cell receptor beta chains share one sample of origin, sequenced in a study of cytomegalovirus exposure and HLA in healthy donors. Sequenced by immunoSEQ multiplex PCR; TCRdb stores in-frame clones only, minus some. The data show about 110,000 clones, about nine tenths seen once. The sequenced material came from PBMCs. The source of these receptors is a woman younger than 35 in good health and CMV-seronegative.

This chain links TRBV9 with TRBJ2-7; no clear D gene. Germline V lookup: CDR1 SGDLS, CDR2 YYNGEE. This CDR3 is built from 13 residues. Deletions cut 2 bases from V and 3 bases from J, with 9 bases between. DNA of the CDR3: TGTGCCAGCAGCGTCTCCGTTAGCTACGAGCAGTACTTC. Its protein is CASSVSVSYEQYF.

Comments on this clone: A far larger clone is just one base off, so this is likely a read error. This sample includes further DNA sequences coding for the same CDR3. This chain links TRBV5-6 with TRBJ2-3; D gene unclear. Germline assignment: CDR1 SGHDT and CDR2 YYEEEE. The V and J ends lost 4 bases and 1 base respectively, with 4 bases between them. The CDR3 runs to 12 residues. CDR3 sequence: CASSSGTDTQYF. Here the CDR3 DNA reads TGTGCCAGCAGCAGCGGCACAGATACGCAGTATTTT.

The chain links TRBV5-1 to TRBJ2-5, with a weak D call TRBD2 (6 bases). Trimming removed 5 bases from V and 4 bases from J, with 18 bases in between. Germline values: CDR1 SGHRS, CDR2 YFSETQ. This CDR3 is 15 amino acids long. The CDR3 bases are TGCGCCAGCAGAGGCACCGGGACTGTACTAGAGACCCAGTACTTC. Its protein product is CASRGTGTVLETQYF. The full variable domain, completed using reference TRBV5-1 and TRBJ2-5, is KAGVTQTPRYLIKTRGQQVTLSCSPISGHRSVSWYQQTPGQGLQFLFEYFSETQRNKGNFPGRFSGRQFSNSRSEMNVSTLELGDSALYLCASRGTGTVLETQYFGPGTRLLVL.

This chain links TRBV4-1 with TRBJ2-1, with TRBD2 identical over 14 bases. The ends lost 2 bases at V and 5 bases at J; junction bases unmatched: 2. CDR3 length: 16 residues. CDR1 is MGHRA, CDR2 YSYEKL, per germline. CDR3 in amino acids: CASSQKTSGRDNEQFF. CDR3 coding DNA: TGCGCCAGCAGCCAAAAGACTAGCGGGAGGGACAATGAGCAGTTCTTC.

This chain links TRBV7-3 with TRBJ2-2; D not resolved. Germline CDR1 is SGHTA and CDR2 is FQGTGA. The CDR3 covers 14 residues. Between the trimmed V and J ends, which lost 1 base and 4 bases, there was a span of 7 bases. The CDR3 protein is CASSLNRITGELFF. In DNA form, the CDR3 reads TGTGCCAGCAGCTTAAATAGAATCACCGGGGAGCTGTTTTTT.

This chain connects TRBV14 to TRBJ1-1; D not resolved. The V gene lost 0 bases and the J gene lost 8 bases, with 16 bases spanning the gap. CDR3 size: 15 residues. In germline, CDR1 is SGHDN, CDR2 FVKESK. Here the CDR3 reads CASSQERNSGPEAFF. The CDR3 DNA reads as TGTGCCAGCAGCCAAGAGAGGAATTCGGGTCCAGAAGCTTTCTTT.

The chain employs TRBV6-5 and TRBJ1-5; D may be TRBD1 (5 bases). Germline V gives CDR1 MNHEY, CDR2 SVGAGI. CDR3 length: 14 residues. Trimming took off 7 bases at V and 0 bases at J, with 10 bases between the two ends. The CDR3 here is CASKGQNSNQPQHF. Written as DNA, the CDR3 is TGTGCCAGCAAGGGGCAGAATAGCAATCAGCCCCAGCATTTT.

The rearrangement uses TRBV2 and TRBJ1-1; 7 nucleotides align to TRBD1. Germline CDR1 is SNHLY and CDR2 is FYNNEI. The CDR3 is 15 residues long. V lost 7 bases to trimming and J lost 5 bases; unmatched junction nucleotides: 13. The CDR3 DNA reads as TGTGCCAGCACCAAAGGGGAACAGGGGTGGACTGAAGCTTTCTTT. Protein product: CASTKGEQGWTEAFF.

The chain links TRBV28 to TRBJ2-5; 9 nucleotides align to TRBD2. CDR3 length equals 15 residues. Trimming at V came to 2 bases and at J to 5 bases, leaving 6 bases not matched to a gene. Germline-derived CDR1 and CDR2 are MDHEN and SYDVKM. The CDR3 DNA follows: TGTGCCAGCAGTTTAGCGGGGGGGTCGGGGGAGACCCAGTACTTC. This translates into CASSLAGGSGETQYF.

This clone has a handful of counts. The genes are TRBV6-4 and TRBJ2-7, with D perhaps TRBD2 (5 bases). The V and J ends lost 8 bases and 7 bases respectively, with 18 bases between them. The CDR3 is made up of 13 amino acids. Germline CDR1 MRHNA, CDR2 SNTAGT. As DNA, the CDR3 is TGTGCCAGCTTCGACTACGGCAACGGGGAGCAGTACTTC. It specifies CASFDYGNGEQYF.